The present entry profiles one T cell receptor beta chain with its context. J was trimmed by 4 bases and V by 1 base; bases with no gene match: 14. The V gene's germline CDR1 is GTSNPN and CDR2 SVGIG (reference sequence). This CDR3 contains 17 residues. The source of the sample is a study of early stage breast cancer tumors. This table comes from immunoSEQ multiplex PCR, and its TCRdb copy is limited to in-frame clones, with some not included. The sample yields 55,000 to 70,000 clones, 65% to 85% seen once. The sequencing sample was made of blood. The V and J genes are TRBV30 and TRBJ2-5; 8 bases line up with TRBD2. This TCR was recovered from a person in their 40s with breast cancer. CDR3 nucleotides: TGTGCCTGGAGTGCAGGGACGCTTAGCGGGATGGGAGAGACCCAGTACTTC. Translation: CAWSAGTLSGMGETQYF. The whole variable domain, remainder taken from reference TRBV30 and TRBJ2-5, is SQTIHQWPATLVQPVGSPLSLECTVEGTSNPNLYWYRQAAGRGLQLLFYSVGIGQISSEVPQNLSASRPQDRQFILSSKKLLLSDSGFYLCAWSAGTLSGMGETQYFGPGTRLLVL.